The source of this T cell receptor beta chain is a study of T cell changes during pregnancy in multiple sclerosis. Clones were read by immunoSEQ multiplex PCR, and TCRdb kept only the in-frame ones, dropping some. The repertoire includes about 34,000 clones, just over 90% of them detected once, and 4.5% sits in the top ten. The germline CDR1 and CDR2 sequences are SGHTA and FQGNSA. CDR3 size: 18 residues. V gave up 3 bases and J gave up 4 bases; unmatched junction bases: 10. The sample was peripheral blood, taken in the second trimester of pregnancy. The chain carries TRBV7-2 and TRBJ2-6, with 9 bases lining up with TRBD2. The origin of this receptor is a female donor in good health, enrolled as a control in a pregnancy study. CDR3 amino acids: CASSLSAGGLGGANVLTF. CDR3 in DNA: TGTGCCAGCAGCTTGTCCGCGGGGGGGCTAGGCGGGGCCAACGTCCTGACTTTC.